Reported below is one T cell receptor beta chain. The antigen remains undetermined. Here immunoSEQ multiplex PCR was the method, and the copy in TCRdb shows in-frame clones only, minus some. In the table there are around 160,000 clones, about 93% of which are singletons. The data were taken from a study of T cell responses to AZD1222 COVID-19 vaccine. Study information: Pooling of second doses given at about 4 or about 12 weeks was done. Findings and limits, study-wide: Donors were mostly white British, more females; clonal diversity possibly underestimated. Seropositive at baseline were only a handful of AZD1222 recipients.

The TCR sequence derives from an adult in good health. This material consisted of peripheral blood, taken on day 0 of AZD1222 vaccination.

The CDR3 loop reads CASSPELSGLAGVGSDEQYF. CDR3 DNA: TGCGCCAGCAGCCCTGAATTGTCGGGACTAGCGGGAGTTGGTTCCGACGAGCAGTACTTC. The chain is built from TRBV4-1 and TRBJ2-7, with 14 bases fitting TRBD2. Losses at the gene ends were 4 bases for V and 5 bases for J; bases not matched to a gene: 19. CDR1 is MGHRA and CDR2 is YSYEKL in the germline V gene. This CDR3 contains 20 residues.